This record looks at one T cell receptor (beta chain) sequence and its context. What it binds is unknown. After constant-region reverse-primer amplification, full-length variable regions underwent semi-nested PCR with Nested Universal Primer A. TCRdb reanalysed the 5' RACE reads using MiXCR and keeps one entry per CDR3 protein. The sample shows 50,000 to 65,000 distinct CDR3 sequences, 28% of them seen only once. CDR1 is MNHEY and CDR2 is SVGAGI in the germline V gene. This CDR3 contains 13 residues. Trimming stripped 5 bases from V and 4 bases from J, with 8 bases between. Study findings and constraints: Tumor memory CD4+ T cell TCR gene usage was found to cluster with blood and lymph node memory CD4+ cells and with lymph node naive CD4+ cells.

Memory CD4+ cells were defined as CD4+CD45RO+CD25-. The TCR sequence derives from a female donor with breast cancer. The V call is TRBV6-5, the J call TRBJ1-4; D is ambiguous. Sample: tumor-infiltrating memory CD4+ T cells sorted from the breast tumor. Subset described: memory CD4+ T cells, CD4+CD45RO+CD25-. In DNA, the CDR3 is TGTGCCAGCAGTAGGACGGTTAATGAAAAACTGTTTTTT. This gives the protein CASSRTVNEKLFF.